These 12 T cell receptor beta chains share one sample of origin, sequenced in a study of blood T cell repertoires in COVID-19 (dated by TCRdb to 2020 to 2022). The library came from the immunoSEQ multiplex PCR assay. TCRdb's version of the immuneACCESS table is confined to in-frame rearrangements and falls short of the full clone set. An unresolved V gene accounts for under half of the shortfall where checked; the remainder is of unknown origin. The sample yields tens of thousands of clones; roughly four fifths were counted once. 5.9% of the sample goes to the ten largest clones. The sample consisted of peripheral blood. Receptors originate from a human donor in a cohort sampled during active or convalescent COVID-19.

CDR3 coding DNA: TGTGCCACCAGCAGAGATAGAGGGATTTATGGCTACACCTTC. Its protein is CATSRDRGIYGYTF. The chain carries TRBV15 and TRBJ1-2; D is uncertain. Per the germline V gene, CDR1 is LNHNV and CDR2 is YYDKDF (reference sequence). The CDR3 is 14 amino acids. V was cut by 0 bases and J by 5 bases, with 10 bases left in between.

This chain links TRBV14 with TRBJ1-4, with TRBD1 identical over 9 bases. Losses at the gene ends were 4 bases for V and 6 bases for J; bases not matched to a gene: 9. The CDR3 sequence is 16 residues long. Looked up from germline, CDR1 is SGHDN and CDR2 is FVKESK. The CDR3 DNA reads TGTGCCAGCAGCCCCGAGGGGACAGGGATGCATGAAAAACTGTTTTTT. As protein: CASSPEGTGMHEKLFF.

The chain uses TRBV19 and TRBJ1-3; 8 bases line up with TRBD1. The V and J ends lost 8 bases and 2 bases, in that order; junction bases with no gene match: 2. Germline assignment: CDR1 LNHDA and CDR2 SQIVND (reference sequence). This CDR3 comprises 13 residues. The DNA of the CDR3 is TGTGCCAGTGACAGGGGACCTGGAAACACCATATATTTT. Protein sequence: CASDRGPGNTIYF.

The chain combines TRBV6-4 with TRBJ2-4; 9 bases match TRBD1. The CDR3 extends over 19 amino acids. J gave up 3 bases and V 6 bases, and 18 bases lay outside the gene matches. Germline lookup yields CDR1 MRHNA and CDR2 SNTAGT. The CDR3 loop reads CASRYCGQGSGVRKNIQYF. As DNA, the CDR3 is TGTGCCAGCAGGTACTGTGGACAGGGGTCGGGAGTTCGCAAAAACATTCAGTACTTC.

The V and J genes are TRBV12-3 or TRBV12-4 and TRBJ1-2; 8 bases match TRBD1. Germline trimming cut 6 bases from V and 4 bases from J; bases unmatched to any gene: 4. The CDR3 has 13 residues. This CDR3 is CASSTGGGYGYTF. The CDR3, as DNA: TGTGCCAGCAGCACAGGGGGTGGCTATGGCTACACCTTC.

The chain joins TRBV3-1 (or the pseudogene TRBV3-2) to TRBJ2-7, with D perhaps TRBD2 (5 bases). The V end lost 0 bases, the J end lost 2 bases, and 17 bases lay between the germline ends. This CDR3 is 17 amino acids long. CDR1 and CDR2 (germline): LGHDT, YNNKEL (reference sequence). For the CDR3, the DNA is TGTGCCAGCAGCCAAGAAGCGGAGCCTTGGGGAGCCTACGAGCAGTACTTC. Translated, it gives CASSQEAEPWGAYEQYF.

V gene TRBV4-3 combines with J gene TRBJ1-3, with D uncertain. The ends were cut back, 1 base at V and 3 bases at J, with 13 bases in the middle. Germline-derived CDR1 and CDR2 are LGHNA and YSLEER. The CDR3 has 16 amino acids. This chain's CDR3 is CASSQVARASGNTIYF. The CDR3 nucleotides are TGCGCCAGCAGCCAAGTAGCAAGAGCGAGTGGAAACACCATATATTTT.

The table lists this clone with a few counts. The gene calls are TRBV4-2 and TRBJ2-1, with 10 nucleotides matching TRBD2. The germline V gene has CDR1 LGHNA and CDR2 YNFKEQ. This CDR3 is built from 15 residues. V shed 4 bases, J shed 8 bases, and the junction held 8 bases outside the gene matches. The DNA for the CDR3 is TGTGCCAGCAGCCGCCGCTTTGGGACTAGCGATGAGCAGTTCTTC. It yields the protein CASSRRFGTSDEQFF.

The chain carries TRBV3-1 (or the pseudogene TRBV3-2) and TRBJ1-2; a possible D gene is TRBD1 (6 bases). The V gene lost 0 bases and the J gene lost 4 bases, with 9 bases spanning the gap. The CDR3 extends over 14 amino acids. CDR1 and CDR2 from the germline V gene are LGHDT and YNNKEL (reference sequence). CDR3 sequence reads: CASSQETGSYGYTF. DNA for the CDR3: TGTGCCAGCAGCCAAGAGACAGGATCCTATGGCTACACCTTC.

The chain recombines TRBV5-5 with TRBJ1-5; no definite D call. Germline lookup yields CDR1 SGHKS and CDR2 YYEKEE (reference sequence). CDR3 size: 15 residues. The V end lost 3 bases, the J end lost 3 bases, and 13 bases lay between the germline ends. CDR3 amino acids: CASSSGAQPNQPQHF. DNA of the CDR3: TGTGCCAGCAGCTCGGGTGCGCAGCCCAATCAGCCCCAGCATTTT.

The chain is built from TRBV24-1 and TRBJ1-5; D is unclear. The V gene lost 3 bases and the J gene lost 4 bases, with 9 bases spanning the gap. CDR3 length: 14 residues. Germline V gene lookup returns CDR1 KGHDR and CDR2 SFDVKD. The CDR3 reads CATSDGHKNQPQHF. For the CDR3, the DNA is TGTGCCACCAGTGATGGGCACAAGAATCAGCCCCAGCATTTT.

The J gene is TRBJ1-5, the V gene TRBV28; tentative D call: TRBD1 (6 bases). CDR1 MDHEN and CDR2 SYDVKM come from the germline V gene. The V end was cut by 5 bases, the J end by 7 bases, with 15 bases between. This CDR3 has 14 amino acids. CDR3 region: CASSTQRDKQPQHF. In nucleotides, the CDR3 is TGTGCCAGCAGTACCCAAAGGGACAAACAGCCCCAGCATTTT.